Shown below are 15 T cell receptor beta chains from a single sample sequenced in a study of blood T cell repertoires in COVID-19. Clones were sequenced by immunoSEQ multiplex PCR, and TCRdb holds only the in-frame ones, with some missing. The data contain over 150,000 clones, roughly four fifths of them seen just once; the ten biggest clones take up 12%. The sample consisted of peripheral blood. The source of these receptors is a woman aged 50 to 65 with acute or convalescent COVID-19.

V usage is TRBV14 and J usage is TRBJ1-1; 9 bases line up with TRBD1. Germline CDR1 is SGHDN and CDR2 is FVKESK. This CDR3 has 15 residues. V lost 5 bases to trimming and J lost 3 bases; unmatched junction nucleotides: 7. The DNA for the CDR3 is TGTGCCAGCAGCGGTATAGGACAGGGGTACACTGAAGCTTTCTTT. Translating it yields CASSGIGQGYTEAFF.

The chain has TRBV10-3 and TRBJ2-1; 7 bases line up with TRBD2. Germline values: CDR1 ENHRY, CDR2 SYGVKD. Trimming removed 4 bases from V and 8 bases from J; junction bases left unmatched: 14. CDR3 size: 16 residues. CDR3 sequence (DNA): TGTGCCATCAGTGGGAGGGGAGGGAGCACAGTGGATGAGCAGTTCTTC. Its translation is CAISGRGGSTVDEQFF.

The genes are TRBV19 and TRBJ2-2; the match to TRBD2 covers 10 bases. The CDR3 has 16 amino acids. Germline lookup yields CDR1 LNHDA and CDR2 SQIVND (reference sequence). Trimming at V came to 4 bases and at J to 6 bases, leaving 8 bases not matched to a gene. This chain's CDR3 is CASSTGLAAVPGELFF. In nucleotides, the CDR3 is TGTGCCAGTAGTACCGGACTAGCGGCTGTCCCCGGGGAGCTGTTTTTT. The full variable domain, in which reference TRBV19 and TRBJ2-2 provide the parts outside the CDR3, is DGGITQSPKYLFRKEGQNVTLSCEQNLNHDAMYWYRQDPGQGLRLIYYSQIVNDFQKGDIAEGYSVSREKKESFPLTVTSAQKNPTAFYLCASSTGLAAVPGELFFGEGSRLTVL.

J is TRBJ2-2 and V is TRBV2; 8 positions match TRBD2. Germline lookup yields CDR1 SNHLY and CDR2 FYNNEI. With 6 bases clipped from V and 1 base from J, the junction kept 7 bases outside the gene matches. The CDR3 has 16 residues. The CDR3 sequence is CASSDLGTRNTGELFF. The CDR3, as DNA: TGTGCCAGCAGCGACCTCGGGACTAGGAACACCGGGGAGCTGTTTTTT.

The chain employs TRBV3-1 (or the pseudogene TRBV3-2) and TRBJ1-3, with TRBD1 matching over 9 bases. The length of the CDR3 is 20 residues. The V and J ends lost 4 bases and 4 bases, in that order; junction bases with no gene match: 20. Germline V gives CDR1 LGHDT, CDR2 YNNKEL (reference sequence). The DNA for the CDR3 is TGTGCCAGCAGCCCCTTATTTCTGGGACAGGGATCGTCGGGGGGAAACACCATATATTTT. Protein: CASSPLFLGQGSSGGNTIYF.

The rearrangement uses TRBV19 and TRBJ1-5, with TRBD1 identical over 11 bases. Germline V gene sequence: CDR1 LNHDA, CDR2 SQIVND (reference sequence). The CDR3 contains 17 residues. V was pared by 5 bases and J by 2 bases, with 8 bases of the junction left unmatched. The CDR3 DNA reads as TGTGCCAGTAGTCCAAGCGGGACAGGGGGTCGCAATCAGCCCCAGCATTTT. Amino acids: CASSPSGTGGRNQPQHF.

This CDR3 is CATSDPGTGKHGYTF. CDR3 nucleotide sequence: TGTGCCACCAGTGATCCCGGGACAGGGAAGCACGGCTACACCTTC. The chain joins TRBV24-1 to TRBJ1-2, with 9 bases fitting TRBD1. Germline CDR1 reads KGHDR; CDR2 reads SFDVKD. Losses at the gene ends were 3 bases for V and 8 bases for J; bases not matched to a gene: 9. The CDR3 extends over 15 amino acids.

This rearrangement joins TRBV20-1 to TRBJ2-7, with TRBD2 identical over 8 bases. Looked up from germline, CDR1 is DFQATT and CDR2 is SNEGSKA (reference sequence). J gave up 0 bases and V 3 bases, and 7 bases lay outside the gene matches. The CDR3 is 15 residues long. The CDR3, as DNA: TGCAGTGCTAGTAAGGCGAGCGGGAGCTCCTACGAGCAGTACTTC. Translation gives CSASKASGSSYEQYF.

Points on this clone: One junction end does not reproduce the germline sequence, and a read error may be involved. This chain connects TRBV19 to TRBJ1-2, with 7 nucleotides matching TRBD1. This CDR3 has 15 residues. The germline V gene has CDR1 LNHDA and CDR2 SQIVND (reference sequence). The CDR3 sequence: CASSNRGRQGSASFF. CDR3 sequence (DNA): TGTGCCAGTAGTAACCGGGGGAGACAGGGTTCTGCTTCCTTCTTC.

The gene calls are TRBV7-2 and TRBJ2-5; maybe TRBD1 (6 bases). The ends were cut back, 5 bases at V and 3 bases at J, with 13 bases in the middle. This CDR3 is 14 amino acids long. In germline, CDR1 is SGHTA, CDR2 FQGNSA. The DNA of the CDR3 is TGTGCCAGCAGCCCCTTCGGACAGAAAGAGACCCAGTACTTC. The encoded protein is CASSPFGQKETQYF.

This rearrangement joins TRBV19 to TRBJ2-2; 14 bases map to TRBD2. V lost 3 bases to trimming and J lost 0 bases; unmatched junction nucleotides: 9. Germline values: CDR1 LNHDA, CDR2 SQIVND (reference sequence). The CDR3 covers 20 residues. The CDR3 protein is CASSMGLAGALISNTGELFF. The CDR3 bases are TGTGCCAGTAGTATGGGACTAGCGGGGGCCCTGATCTCGAACACCGGGGAGCTGTTTTTT.

The table lists this clone with a few counts. CDR3 residues: CASRLPGGGDYGYTF. The CDR3 DNA reads TGTGCCAGCAGACTCCCCGGGGGGGGCGACTATGGCTACACCTTC. This chain joins TRBV6-5 and TRBJ1-2; tentatively, D is TRBD1 (6 bases). The ends were cut back, 6 bases at V and 3 bases at J, with 17 bases in the middle. From germline, CDR1 is MNHEY and CDR2 SVGAGI. The CDR3 length is 15 residues.

The chain combines TRBV25-1 with TRBJ1-2, with D hard to call. Trimming shortened V by 9 bases and J by 6 bases, and 17 bases separated the two germline ends. The CDR3 loop spans 13 amino acids. The germline V gene has CDR1 MGHDK and CDR2 SYGVNS. In nucleotides, the CDR3 is TGTGCCAGTCGGGGAGGTCAAGAGAATGGCTACACCTTC. Its translation is CASRGGQENGYTF.

The chain is built from TRBV19 and TRBJ1-5, with 9 bases identical to TRBD1. The germline CDR1 and CDR2 sequences are LNHDA and SQIVND (reference sequence). Germline trimming cut 5 bases from V and 7 bases from J; bases unmatched to any gene: 6. This CDR3 spans 14 amino acids. The CDR3 sequence is CASSPGQGWQPQHF. The CDR3 DNA reads as TGTGCCAGTAGTCCGGGACAGGGTTGGCAGCCCCAGCATTTT.

The chain combines TRBV3-1 (or the pseudogene TRBV3-2) with TRBJ1-2, with D tentatively TRBD1 (5 bases). This CDR3 comprises 15 residues. V shed 3 bases and J shed 0 bases, with 11 bases lying between them. Germline CDR1 is LGHDT and CDR2 is YNNKEL (reference sequence). DNA of the CDR3: TGTGCCAGCAGCCACAGACAGCTACCTAACTATGGCTACACCTTC. This codes for CASSHRQLPNYGYTF.